This T cell receptor (beta chain) was recovered during a study of T cell responses to AZD1222 COVID-19 vaccine. Study findings and constraints: Baseline seropositives among AZD1222 recipients totaled only 5 to 7. Spike-specific TCR depth and breadth grew after two AZD1222 doses. Repertoire sampling was restricted to post-peak T cell response timepoints. Vaccine-associated CD4 TCRs ranged over spike, dominating at 160-218 and 743-854.

Notes on this clone: Its antigen is currently unknown.

The protocol was immunoSEQ multiplex PCR, while the TCRdb copy is restricted to in-frame clones and leaves out a portion. The sample lists 130,000 to 150,000 clones, 91% occurring once. The sample consisted of peripheral blood, taken on day 0 of AZD1222 vaccination. This clonotype was sampled from an adult in good health.

The CDR3 here is CASHPGGRGTLEQYF. In nucleotides, the CDR3 is TGTGCCAGCCACCCCGGGGGGCGGGGTACTCTTGAGCAGTACTTC. J is TRBJ2-7 and V is TRBV28; D possibly corresponds to TRBD2 (7 bases). The V end lost 8 bases, the J end lost 7 bases, and 24 bases lay between the germline ends. CDR1 MDHEN and CDR2 SYDVKM come from the germline V gene. CDR3 length: 15 residues.